A single T cell receptor beta chain is shown here with its context. The CDR3 consists of 12 residues. V lost 0 bases and J 9 bases, leaving 8 bases between the germline ends. This specimen comes from a study of blood T cell repertoires in COVID-19. Study-wide context: The origin of the acute and convalescent COVID-19 samples was the United States, Italy and Spain. Sources were T cells, B-cell-depleted T cells, or PBMCs; the material itself was cDNA or gDNA.

Original processing notes: Nucleated cell counts were estimated from reference gene primer amplification. Using immunoSEQ multiplex PCR, the repertoire was profiled, and TCRdb retains in-frame clones only, with some absent. V and J calls plus clone size are reproduced from that table; the DNA served to infer D and trimming. Of about 150,000 clones listed, approximately 82% were seen once; the top ten hold 12% to 15%. This sequence was found in a human donor with acute or convalescent COVID-19. The donor label of this sample is uncertain. The gene calls are TRBV12-3 or TRBV12-4 and TRBJ1-1; D remains ambiguous. Input material: peripheral blood. The CDR3, as DNA: TGTGCCAGCAGTTTAGCGAACATTAAAGCTTTCTTT. Its protein is CASSLANIKAFF.